This TCR beta chain is drawn from a study of identical twins. Study results and caveats: Insertions were fewer in abundant cord blood beta clonotypes, whereas memory repertoires showed none of this pattern.

Worth noting for this clonotype: The antigen remains undetermined.

The CDR3 is 14 amino acids. Per germline, CDR1 LGHDT and CDR2 YNNKEL (reference sequence). The ends were cut back, 5 bases at V and 1 base at J, with 8 bases in the middle. Via MiXCR, TCRdb re-called the 5' RACE reads, giving one row per CDR3 protein. The sample includes 550,000 to 700,000 distinct CDR3 sequences, approximately 9.6% of them seen just once. The same data also went into a second study, on yellow fever vaccine responses in identical twins.

The chain has TRBV3-1 and TRBJ2-2; D is ambiguous. Sequencing was carried out using PBMCs. This TCR came from a woman aged 18-29 years in good health. The CDR3 spells CASSSGENTGELFF. The CDR3 DNA sequence: TGTGCCAGCAGCTCGGGTGAGAACACCGGGGAGCTGTTTTTT.